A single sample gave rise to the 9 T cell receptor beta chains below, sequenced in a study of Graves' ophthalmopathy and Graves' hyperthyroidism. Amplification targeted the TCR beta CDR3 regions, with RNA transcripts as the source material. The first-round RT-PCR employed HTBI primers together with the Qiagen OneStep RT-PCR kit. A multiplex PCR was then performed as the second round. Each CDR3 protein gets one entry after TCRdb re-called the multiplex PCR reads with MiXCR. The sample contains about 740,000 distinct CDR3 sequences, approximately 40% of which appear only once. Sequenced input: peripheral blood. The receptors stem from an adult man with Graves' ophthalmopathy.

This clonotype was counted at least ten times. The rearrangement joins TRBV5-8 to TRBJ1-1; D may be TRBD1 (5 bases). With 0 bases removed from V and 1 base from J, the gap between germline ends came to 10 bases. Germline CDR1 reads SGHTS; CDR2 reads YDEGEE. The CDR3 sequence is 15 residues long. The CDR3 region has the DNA TGTGCCAGCAGCTTGGCGACAGAAGCGAACACTGAAGCTTTCTTT. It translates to CASSLATEANTEAFF.

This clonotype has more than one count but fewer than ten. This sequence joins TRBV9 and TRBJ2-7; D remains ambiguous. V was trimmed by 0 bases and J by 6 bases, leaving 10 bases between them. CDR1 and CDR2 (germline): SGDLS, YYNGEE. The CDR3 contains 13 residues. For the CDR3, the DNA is TGTGCCAGCAGCGTAGATATGCAATCCGAGCAGTACTTC. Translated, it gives CASSVDMQSEQYF.

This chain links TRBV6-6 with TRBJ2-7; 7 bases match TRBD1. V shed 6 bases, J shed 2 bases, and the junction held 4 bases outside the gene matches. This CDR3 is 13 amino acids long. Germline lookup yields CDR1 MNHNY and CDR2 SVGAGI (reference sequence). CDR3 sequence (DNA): TGTGCCAGCAGGGGACAGCCTACCTACGAGCAGTACTTC. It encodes CASRGQPTYEQYF.

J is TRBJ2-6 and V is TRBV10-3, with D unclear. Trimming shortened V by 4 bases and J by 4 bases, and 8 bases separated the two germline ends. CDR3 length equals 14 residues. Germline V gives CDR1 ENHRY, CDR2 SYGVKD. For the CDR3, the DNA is TGTGCCATCAGTGCACTGACAGGGGCCAACGTCCTGACTTTC. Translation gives CAISALTGANVLTF.

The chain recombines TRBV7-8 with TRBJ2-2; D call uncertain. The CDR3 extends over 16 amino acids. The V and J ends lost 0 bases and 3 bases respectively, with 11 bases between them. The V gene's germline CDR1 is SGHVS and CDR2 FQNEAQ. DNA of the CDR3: TGTGCCAGCAGCTTAGCCGTCAGACCCGACACCGGGGAGCTGTTTTTT. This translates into CASSLAVRPDTGELFF.

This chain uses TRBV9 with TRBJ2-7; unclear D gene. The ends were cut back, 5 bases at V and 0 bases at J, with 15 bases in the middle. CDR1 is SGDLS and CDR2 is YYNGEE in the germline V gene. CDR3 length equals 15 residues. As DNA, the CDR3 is TGTGCCAGCAGTTACAGCAGGACCCTCTCCTACGAGCAGTACTTC. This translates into CASSYSRTLSYEQYF.

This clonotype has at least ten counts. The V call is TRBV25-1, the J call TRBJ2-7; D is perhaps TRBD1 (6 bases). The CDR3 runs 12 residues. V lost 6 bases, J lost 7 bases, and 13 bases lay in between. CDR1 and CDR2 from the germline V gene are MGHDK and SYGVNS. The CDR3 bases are TGTGCCAGCAGGGACAGAGGTTGGGAGCAGTACTTC. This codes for CASRDRGWEQYF.

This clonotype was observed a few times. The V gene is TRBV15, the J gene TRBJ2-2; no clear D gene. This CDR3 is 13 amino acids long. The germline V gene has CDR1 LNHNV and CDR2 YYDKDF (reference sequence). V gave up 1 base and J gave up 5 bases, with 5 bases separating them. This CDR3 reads CATSRVQTGELFF. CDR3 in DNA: TGTGCCACCAGCAGAGTACAGACCGGGGAGCTGTTTTTT.

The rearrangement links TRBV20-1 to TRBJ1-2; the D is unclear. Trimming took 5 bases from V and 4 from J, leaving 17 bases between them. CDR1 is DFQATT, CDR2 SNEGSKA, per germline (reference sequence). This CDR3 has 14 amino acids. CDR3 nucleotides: TGCAGTGCTTCCCCCGGCGGCGGGATCTATGGCTACACCTTC. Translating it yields CSASPGGGIYGYTF.